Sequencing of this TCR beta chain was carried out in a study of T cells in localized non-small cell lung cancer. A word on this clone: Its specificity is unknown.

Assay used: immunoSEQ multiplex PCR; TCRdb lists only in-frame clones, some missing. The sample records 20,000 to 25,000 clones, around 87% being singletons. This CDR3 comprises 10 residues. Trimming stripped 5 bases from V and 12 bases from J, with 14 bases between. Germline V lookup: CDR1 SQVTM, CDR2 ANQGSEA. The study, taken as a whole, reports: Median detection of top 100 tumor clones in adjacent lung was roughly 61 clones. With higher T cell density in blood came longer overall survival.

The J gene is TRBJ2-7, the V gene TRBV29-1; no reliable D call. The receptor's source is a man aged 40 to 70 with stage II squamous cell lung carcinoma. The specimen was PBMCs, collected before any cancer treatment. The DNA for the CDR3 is TGCAGCGTTCGTCCGGCCACGCCGTACTTC. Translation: CSVRPATPYF.